The clone carrying this TCR beta chain was counted between two and nine times. Its cognate antigen is unknown. Together with a sample-barcoded 5' primer, a J-beta primer mix was included in a second PCR lasting roughly 6 to 12 cycles. The template-switch adaptor, which had 12 random nucleotides, put a tag on each cDNA molecule. Each CDR3 protein gets one entry after TCRdb re-called the 5' RACE reads with MiXCR. The sample lists fewer than 2 million distinct CDR3 sequences; around 42% were seen once. Total RNA extracted from each sample amounted to at least 5 micrograms. This sample is part of a study of blood T cells in healthy people across ages. General study results and limits: When set beside aged donors, long-lived donors presented more naive CD4+ cells and higher diversity. Per million T cells, TCR beta diversity dropped roughly linearly as age increased.

Looked up from germline, CDR1 is DFQATT and CDR2 is SNEGSKA (reference sequence). The CDR3 extends over 13 amino acids. Trimming took off 8 bases at V and 7 bases at J, with 20 bases between the two ends. The genes are TRBV20-1 and TRBJ1-2, with D unresolved. The TCR was taken from a human donor in good health. Sequencing input: blood. The DNA for the CDR3 is TGCAGTCCCGCCCCGCCCGCGGGGTCTGGCTACACCTTC. Its translation is CSPAPPAGSGYTF.